This entry describes one T cell receptor beta chain. V dropped 5 bases and J dropped 6 bases, with 7 bases sitting between them. The CDR3 sequence is 11 residues long. CDR1 and CDR2 (germline): PRHDT, FYEKMQ (reference sequence). The entry originates in a study of blood T cell repertoires in COVID-19. Looking at the study overall: The samples span acute and convalescent COVID-19 from the United States, Italy and Spain. From T cells, B-cell-depleted T cells, or PBMCs came the material, which was cDNA or gDNA.

Authors' analysis steps: The assay estimated nucleated cells by amplifying reference gene primers. Some clones are missing from TCRdb's copy, which holds only in-frame ones; the method was immunoSEQ multiplex PCR. That table supplies the V and J calls and clone size; D and trimming were determined from the DNA. The repertoire has 40,000 to 55,000 clones, roughly 80% of them found once; the top ten carry about 4.5%. The TCR sequence derives from a man aged 50 to 60 with active COVID-19. The chain combines TRBV13 with TRBJ1-1; D remains ambiguous. The specimen sequenced was peripheral blood. This CDR3 is CASSTRAEAFF. In DNA form, the CDR3 reads TGTGCCAGCAGCACTCGAGCTGAAGCTTTCTTT.